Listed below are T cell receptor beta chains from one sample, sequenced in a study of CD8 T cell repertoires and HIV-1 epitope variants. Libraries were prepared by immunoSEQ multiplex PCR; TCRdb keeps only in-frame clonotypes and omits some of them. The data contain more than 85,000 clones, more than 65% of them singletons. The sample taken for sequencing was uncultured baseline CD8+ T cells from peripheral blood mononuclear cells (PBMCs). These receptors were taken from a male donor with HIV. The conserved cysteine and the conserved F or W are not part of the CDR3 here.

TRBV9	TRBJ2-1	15	ASSVDWLPSSYNEQF
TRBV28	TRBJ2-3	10	ASSVQWDTQY
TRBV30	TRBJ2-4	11	AWCRGSKNIQY
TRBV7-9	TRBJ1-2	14	ASSPGDFQANYGYT
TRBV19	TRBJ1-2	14	ASSIGPRDRAYGYT
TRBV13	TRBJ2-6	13	ASSRDSSGANVLT
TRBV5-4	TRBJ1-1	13	ASSQGILANTEAF
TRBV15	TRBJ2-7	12	ATSRESGPDEQY
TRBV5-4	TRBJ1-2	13	ASSLATYQVGGYT
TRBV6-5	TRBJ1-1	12	ASSYSYGDTEAF
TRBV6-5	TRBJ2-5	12	ASSASRRQETQY
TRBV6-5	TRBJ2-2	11	ASSPGRTGELF
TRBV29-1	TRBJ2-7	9	SVEIGYEQY
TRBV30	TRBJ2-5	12	AWSTQGGRETQY
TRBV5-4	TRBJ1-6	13	ASSLERTVGSPLH
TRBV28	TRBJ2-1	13	ASIPIGGWGNEQF
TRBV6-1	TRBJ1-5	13	ASSSIQGKDQPQH
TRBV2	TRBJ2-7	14	ASSDIPGTLTSEQY
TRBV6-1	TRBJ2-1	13	ASSVDGGSYNEQF
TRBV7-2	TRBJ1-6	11	ASRLSEHSPLH
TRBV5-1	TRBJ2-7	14	ASSSSTSGGAYEQY
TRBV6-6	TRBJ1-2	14	ASSYYLTVTNYGYT
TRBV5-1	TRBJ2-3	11	ASTGILTDTQY
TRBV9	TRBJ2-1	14	ASSGRRGSSYNEQF
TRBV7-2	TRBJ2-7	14	ASSFGPGESGYEQY
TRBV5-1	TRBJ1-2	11	ASSVSREGSYT
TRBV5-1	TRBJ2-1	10	ASSLIGNEQF
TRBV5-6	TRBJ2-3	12	ASSLALGQDTQY
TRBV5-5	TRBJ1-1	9	ASSLGWKAF
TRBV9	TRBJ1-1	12	ASSVSSGNTEAF
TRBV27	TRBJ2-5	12	ANPPQAGEETQY
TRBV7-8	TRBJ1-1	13	ASSLAGQGVTEAF
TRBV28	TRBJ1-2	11	ASSTSDNYGYT
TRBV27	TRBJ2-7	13	ASSLGSQISYEQY
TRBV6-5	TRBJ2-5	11	ASRVGLYETQY
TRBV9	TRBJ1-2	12	ASSLGQGIGGYT
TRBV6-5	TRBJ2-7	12	ASSYSGQRYEQY
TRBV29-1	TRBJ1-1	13	SVGLGQGANTEAF
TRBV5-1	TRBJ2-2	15	ASSLAVGQGVTGELF
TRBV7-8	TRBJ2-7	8	ASGDNEQY
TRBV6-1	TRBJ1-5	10	ASGQGGQPQH